This T cell receptor beta chain derives from a study of blood T cells in healthy people across ages. Trimming cost V 7 bases and J 4 bases, with 16 bases left between them. Germline loops: CDR1 MDHEN, CDR2 SYDVKM. CDR3 length: 14 amino acids. Every donor gave approximately 10 milliliters of peripheral blood. A minimum of 5 micrograms of total RNA was extracted per sample. Alongside a J-beta primer mix, a sample-barcoded 5' primer served in a second PCR lasting 7 to 11 cycles. TCRdb processed the 5' RACE reads anew with MiXCR; each CDR3 protein has one entry. The sample comprises a few hundred thousand distinct CDR3 sequences, 27% of which are singletons, and roughly 28% rests with the top ten.

The receptor comes from a woman in her seventies in good health. Sequenced material: blood. This rearrangement joins TRBV28 to TRBJ2-5; a possible D gene is TRBD2 (6 bases). CDR3 sequence reads: CASNGGILRETQYF. CDR3 DNA sequence: TGTGCCAGCAACGGAGGGATCCTTAGAGAGACCCAGTACTTC.